These 17 T cell receptor beta chains originate from one sample sequenced in a study of blood T cell repertoires in COVID-19. TCRdb's table, derived via immunoSEQ multiplex PCR, lists solely in-frame clones and lacks some. The sample carries about 190,000 clones, approximately 81% recorded once. Sequencing used peripheral blood. The receptors here all came from a human donor in a cohort sampled during active COVID-19.

The V gene is TRBV2, the J gene TRBJ1-4; no clear D gene. Trimming took 6 bases from V and 7 from J, leaving 18 bases between them. The length of the CDR3 is 15 residues. Germline V gene lookup returns CDR1 SNHLY and CDR2 FYNNEI. The CDR3 sequence is CASSSLGQVGEKLFF. CDR3 DNA sequence: TGTGCCAGCAGCTCACTAGGGCAGGTTGGTGAAAAACTGTTTTTT.

The chain has TRBV12-3 or TRBV12-4 and TRBJ1-2; TRBD1 agrees at 7 bases. Losses at the gene ends were 6 bases for V and 8 bases for J; bases not matched to a gene: 6. The CDR3 loop spans 12 amino acids. The chain's CDR3 is CASSRGTSGYTF. For the CDR3, the DNA is TGTGCCAGCAGCAGGGGGACGAGCGGCTACACCTTC.

The gene calls are TRBV4-1 and TRBJ2-2, with 7 bases identical to TRBD1. V was pared by 4 bases and J by 5 bases, with 7 bases of the junction left unmatched. Germline V lookup: CDR1 MGHRA, CDR2 YSYEKL. This CDR3 has 15 residues. The DNA for the CDR3 is TGCGCCAGCAGCCCCCGAAGACAGGGAACCGGGGAGCTGTTTTTT. Amino acids: CASSPRRQGTGELFF.

This clone was observed a handful of times. The V and J genes are TRBV5-1 and TRBJ1-1; TRBD1 agrees at 9 bases. V dropped 5 bases and J dropped 6; count of bases not matched to a gene: 14. CDR1 is SGHRS, CDR2 YFSETQ, per germline. The CDR3 runs to 16 residues. CDR3 in DNA: TGCGCCAGCAGGTATGCCTGGGACAGGGTCGTCGCTGAAGCTTTCTTT. Amino acids: CASRYAWDRVVAEAFF.

The V gene is TRBV15, the J gene TRBJ2-5; unclear D gene. The germline V gene has CDR1 LNHNV and CDR2 YYDKDF (reference sequence). The V end lost 1 base, the J end lost 1 base, and 13 bases lay between the germline ends. This CDR3 comprises 16 residues. CDR3 sequence reads: CATSRVFGTVQETQYF. The CDR3 bases are TGTGCCACCAGCAGAGTTTTTGGAACAGTCCAAGAGACCCAGTACTTC.

This clone was seen a single time. The V call is TRBV4-1, the J call TRBJ1-2, with D tentatively TRBD1 (5 bases). This CDR3 region has 18 residues. The V and J ends lost 1 base and 2 bases respectively, with 20 bases between them. Germline values: CDR1 MGHRA, CDR2 YSYEKL. The CDR3 here is CASSQGGGRVGSNYGYTF. The CDR3 DNA reads TGCGCCAGCAGCCAAGGGGGTGGCAGGGTAGGGTCGAACTATGGCTACACCTTC.

This chain uses TRBV30 with TRBJ2-2; 10 nucleotides agree with TRBD2. The V and J ends lost 2 bases and 6 bases, in that order; junction bases with no gene match: 3. CDR1 GTSNPN and CDR2 SVGIG come from the germline V gene (reference sequence). The CDR3 consists of 14 residues. The CDR3 here is CAWSPGLAAGELFF. Written as DNA, the CDR3 is TGTGCCTGGAGTCCAGGACTAGCGGCCGGGGAGCTGTTTTTT.

V is TRBV6-6 and J is TRBJ1-2; 8 bases match TRBD1. This CDR3 region has 12 residues. CDR1 MNHNY and CDR2 SVGAGI come from the germline V gene (reference sequence). Trimming at V came to 2 bases and at J to 13 bases, leaving 6 bases not matched to a gene. The CDR3 DNA reads TGTGCCAGCAGTTACGAGGCCGACAGGGGCACCTTC. It is translated as CASSYEADRGTF.

This chain uses TRBV6-6 with TRBJ1-1; D uncertain. Germline V gene data show CDR1 as MNHNY and CDR2 as SVGAGI (reference sequence). There are 11 residues in the CDR3. The V gene lost 5 bases and the J gene lost 11 bases, with 12 bases spanning the gap. The CDR3 sequence is CASSRNILAFF. CDR3 sequence (DNA): TGTGCCAGCAGTCGTAACATCTTGGCTTTCTTT.

The table lists this clone with a few counts. The chain employs TRBV6-6 and TRBJ1-5; D is ambiguous. The CDR3 totals 14 residues. Looked up from germline, CDR1 is MNHNY and CDR2 is SVGAGI (reference sequence). Deletions cut 0 bases from V and 0 bases from J, with 3 bases between. The CDR3 coding sequence is TGTGCCAGCAGTTACTCTCTTAGCAATCAGCCCCAGCATTTT. Protein sequence: CASSYSLSNQPQHF.

The chain employs TRBV9 and TRBJ2-1; TRBD2 matches 9 bases. CDR3 length: 16 residues. J was trimmed by 7 bases and V by 1 base; bases with no gene match: 9. CDR1 is SGDLS, CDR2 YYNGEE, per germline. The CDR3 sequence is CASSVFSGRTMNEQFF. As DNA, the CDR3 is TGTGCCAGCAGCGTATTTAGCGGGAGAACCATGAATGAGCAGTTCTTC.

J is TRBJ2-3 and V is TRBV12-3 or TRBV12-4; D is unclear. V was clipped by 3 bases and J by 4 bases, with 5 bases between them. The CDR3 runs 12 residues. The CDR3 loop is CASSFGADTQYF. In DNA, the CDR3 is TGTGCCAGCAGTTTTGGAGCAGATACGCAGTATTTT.

The chain links TRBV2 to TRBJ2-6; possible D gene TRBD1, 5 bases. V dropped 4 bases and J dropped 8 bases, with 12 bases sitting between them. CDR1 is SNHLY and CDR2 is FYNNEI in the germline V gene. This CDR3 comprises 14 residues. The CDR3 is CASSGARAPNVLTF. CDR3 nucleotides: TGTGCCAGCAGTGGGGCCAGGGCCCCCAACGTCCTGACTTTC.

The rearrangement uses TRBV7-2 and TRBJ2-1, with TRBD2 identical over 7 bases. Germline CDR1 SGHTA, CDR2 FQGNSA. There are 15 residues in the CDR3. J gave up 1 base and V 4 bases, and 4 bases lay outside the gene matches. The CDR3: CASSSGGRSYNEQFF. CDR3 nucleotides: TGTGCCAGCAGCTCCGGGGGGAGATCCTACAATGAGCAGTTCTTC.

This clone was detected only a few times. CDR3 coding DNA: TGTGCCAGCTCGAGCAGGGGTGTCGGCTCCTACAATGAGCAGTTCTTC. Translated, it gives CASSSRGVGSYNEQFF. The chain is built from TRBV18 and TRBJ2-1, with D tentatively TRBD1 (6 bases). Germline V gene sequence: CDR1 KGHSH, CDR2 LQKENI. This CDR3 has 16 amino acids. V was pared by 6 bases and J by 0 bases, with 15 bases between.

This clone was counted between two and nine times. V is TRBV29-1 and J is TRBJ1-4; a possible D gene is TRBD1 (5 bases). The CDR3 totals 12 residues. Germline V gives CDR1 SQVTM, CDR2 ANQGSEA. With 4 bases removed from V and 5 bases from J, the gap between germline ends came to 8 bases. DNA for the CDR3: TGCAGCGTTGGGGCAGGGAATGAAAAACTGTTTTTT. Translating gives CSVGAGNEKLFF.

This chain joins TRBV7-9 and TRBJ1-1; 8 bases line up with TRBD1. Germline V lookup: CDR1 SEHNR, CDR2 FQNEAQ (reference sequence). V lost 1 base, J lost 5 bases, and 3 bases stayed unmatched. The length of the CDR3 is 14 residues. The CDR3 nucleotides are TGTGCCAGCAGCTTAGTTACAGGGGGAACTGAAGCTTTCTTT. It translates to CASSLVTGGTEAFF.